This entry describes one T cell receptor beta chain. The data stem from a study of blood T cell repertoires in COVID-19. About the research overall: Acute and convalescent COVID-19 samples came from the United States, Italy and Spain. T cells, B-cell-depleted T cells, or PBMCs supplied cDNA or gDNA.

The CDR3 is made up of 19 amino acids. In germline, CDR1 is LNHDA, CDR2 SQIVND (reference sequence). V was pared by 5 bases and J by 2 bases, with 15 bases of the junction left unmatched. Study processing details: Estimation of nucleated cell counts relied on the amplification of reference gene primers. Sequencing was performed with immunoSEQ multiplex PCR; in TCRdb, only in-frame clones are kept and a portion is missing. That table furnishes V, J and clone size, whereas the DNA furnished D and trimming. The sample has under 250,000 clones; approximately 86% are singletons. The sequencing sample was made of peripheral blood. The TCR comes from an older woman with active or convalescent COVID-19. The chain is built from TRBV19 and TRBJ2-1; 10 nucleotides match TRBD2. The CDR3 DNA is TGTGCCAGTAGTCCCGCGGGAGCGGGGGGGCTAAGTGCCTACAATGAGCAGTTCTTC. It yields the protein CASSPAGAGGLSAYNEQFF.